What follows are 20 T cell receptor beta chains derived from one specimen sequenced in a study of cytomegalovirus exposure and HLA in healthy donors. A multiplex PCR was run with 60 Vbeta primers and 13 Jbeta primers. Clones were sequenced by immunoSEQ multiplex PCR, and TCRdb holds only the in-frame ones, with some missing. The sample has tens of thousands of clones, less than 80% seen once. Sequenced input: PBMCs. The source is a woman between 45 and 60 years old in good health and CMV-seropositive.

The CDR3 here is CSVFGVEASGGYNEQFF. The CDR3 nucleotides read TGCAGCGTTTTTGGGGTTGAAGCTAGCGGGGGTTACAATGAGCAGTTCTTC. The rearrangement uses TRBV29-1 and TRBJ2-1; 10 bases fit TRBD2. This CDR3 has 17 amino acids. CDR1 is SQVTM and CDR2 is ANQGSEA in the germline V gene. The ends lost 5 bases at V and 4 bases at J; junction bases unmatched: 14.

The chain uses TRBV6-5 and TRBJ2-7; TRBD1 matches at 10 bases. The CDR3 is 16 amino acids. V lost 4 bases and J lost 5; bases outside the gene matches: 11. Germline V gene data show CDR1 as MNHEY and CDR2 as SVGAGI. CDR3 sequence: CASSSVVGTGDHEQYF. Here the CDR3 DNA reads TGTGCCAGCAGTTCCGTCGTAGGGACAGGGGACCACGAGCAGTACTTC.

The gene calls are TRBV18 and TRBJ2-2; D is ambiguous. Trimming took 4 bases from V and 3 from J, leaving 9 bases between them. CDR3 size: 14 residues. The germline gives CDR1 KGHSH, CDR2 LQKENI. DNA of the CDR3: TGTGCCAGCTCACTCACATACGACACCGGGGAGCTGTTTTTT. Its protein is CASSLTYDTGELFF. Based on the CDR3 plus reference TRBV18 and TRBJ2-2, the full variable domain is NAGVMQNPRHLVRRRGQEARLRCSPMKGHSHVYWYRQLPEEGLKFMVYLQKENIIDESGMPKERFSAEFPKEGPSILRIQQVVRGDSAAYFCASSLTYDTGELFFGEGSRLTVL.

The chain employs TRBV19 and TRBJ1-2; D is unclear. The V end was cut by 4 bases, the J end by 2 bases, with 11 bases between. Germline CDR1 reads LNHDA; CDR2 reads SQIVND (reference sequence). This CDR3 is 14 amino acids long. The CDR3 DNA follows: TGTGCCAGTAGTAATGTCGAGTGGAACTATGGCTACACCTTC. It encodes CASSNVEWNYGYTF.

The rearrangement uses TRBV30 and TRBJ2-1, with D possibly TRBD1 on 6 matching bases. Germline assignment: CDR1 GTSNPN and CDR2 SVGIG (reference sequence). Trimming shortened V by 3 bases and J by 4 bases, and 10 bases separated the two germline ends. This CDR3 region has 13 residues. CDR3 loop: CAWSPGQYNEQFF. The CDR3 nucleotides are TGTGCCTGGAGCCCAGGACAGTACAATGAGCAGTTCTTC.

This clone occurred a few times. The V gene is TRBV6-5, the J gene TRBJ2-7; the D gene is possibly TRBD1 (6 bases). The CDR3 is made up of 14 amino acids. Germline-derived CDR1 and CDR2 are MNHEY and SVGAGI. V shed 5 bases and J shed 2 bases, with 13 bases lying between them. CDR3 sequence (DNA): TGTGCCAGCAGTGAAGAAGGGGACACCTACGAGCAGTACTTC. Protein: CASSEEGDTYEQYF.

The chain carries TRBV30 and TRBJ1-1; D unclear. Germline V gene data show CDR1 as GTSNPN and CDR2 as SVGIG (reference sequence). Trimming shortened V by 3 bases and J by 7 bases, and 9 bases separated the two germline ends. The CDR3 is made up of 11 amino acids. In nucleotides, the CDR3 is TGTGCCTGGAGCTATAGTTTTGAAGCTTTCTTT. As protein: CAWSYSFEAFF.

This clone has only a few counts. This chain joins TRBV6-1 and TRBJ1-5; TRBD1 might be the D (6 bases). The V end lost 5 bases, the J end lost 3 bases, and 14 bases lay between the germline ends. The V gene's germline CDR1 is MNHNS and CDR2 SASEGT. This CDR3 has 15 amino acids. In DNA form, the CDR3 reads TGTGCCAGCAGTTTTGACAGGAGCGACAATCAGCCCCAGCATTTT. This translates into CASSFDRSDNQPQHF.

J is TRBJ1-2 and V is TRBV7-6, with D maybe TRBD1 (5 bases). Germline CDR1 reads SGHVS; CDR2 reads FNYEAQ. The CDR3 totals 13 residues. V lost 4 bases to trimming and J lost 7 bases, with 13 bases between them. The CDR3 nucleotides read TGTGCCAGCAGCTCAACGGGGGTCGCTGGCTACACCTTC. As protein: CASSSTGVAGYTF.

The V gene is TRBV4-2, the J gene TRBJ2-3; the D gene is possibly TRBD2 (7 bases). The length of the CDR3 is 15 residues. The germline V and J ends were trimmed by 2 bases and 5 bases, with 14 bases remaining between them. Per the germline V gene, CDR1 is LGHNA and CDR2 is YNFKEQ. CDR3 region: CASSQRGGTGDTQYF. The CDR3 nucleotides read TGTGCCAGCAGCCAAAGGGGGGGCACAGGAGATACGCAGTATTTT.

This chain joins TRBV27 and TRBJ2-3; 8 bases are a match to TRBD2. Germline CDR1 is MNHEY and CDR2 is SMNVEV (reference sequence). V gave up 6 bases and J gave up 1 base; unmatched junction bases: 12. This CDR3 spans 17 amino acids. CDR3 coding DNA: TGTGCCAGCAGGCCACGGGGACTAGATCTCGGCACAGATACGCAGTATTTT. It encodes CASRPRGLDLGTDTQYF.

This clone appeared a few times. This chain uses TRBV19 with TRBJ2-1, with 9 bases that match TRBD2. Germline assignment: CDR1 LNHDA and CDR2 SQIVND (reference sequence). J gave up 0 bases and V 3 bases, and 6 bases lay outside the gene matches. The CDR3 runs 17 residues. The CDR3 loop reads CASSMMLAGSSYNEQFF. In DNA, the CDR3 is TGTGCCAGTAGTATGATGCTAGCGGGAAGCTCCTACAATGAGCAGTTCTTC.

This clone was observed a few times. In DNA form, the CDR3 reads TGTGCCAGCAGCTCGGGACAGACCCGCACAGATACGCAGTATTTT. Translating it yields CASSSGQTRTDTQYF. V gene TRBV7-2 combines with J gene TRBJ2-3; TRBD1 matches at 7 bases. The V segment lost 4 bases and the J segment 1 base; nucleotides outside the gene matches: 5. This CDR3 spans 15 amino acids. The germline V gene encodes CDR1 SGHTA and CDR2 FQGNSA.

The chain joins TRBV18 to TRBJ1-1; no firm D call. V dropped 2 bases and J dropped 0 bases, with 7 bases sitting between them. Germline values: CDR1 KGHSH, CDR2 LQKENI. The CDR3 is 14 residues long. This chain's CDR3 is CASSPASLNTEAFF. CDR3 sequence (DNA): TGTGCCAGCTCACCAGCGTCACTGAACACTGAAGCTTTCTTT. Full variable domain (missing parts from reference TRBV18 and TRBJ1-1): NAGVMQNPRHLVRRRGQEARLRCSPMKGHSHVYWYRQLPEEGLKFMVYLQKENIIDESGMPKERFSAEFPKEGPSILRIQQVVRGDSAAYFCASSPASLNTEAFFGQGTRLTVV.

V gene TRBV18 combines with J gene TRBJ2-6; maybe TRBD2 (6 bases). The V end lost 2 bases, the J end lost 13 bases, and 15 bases lay between the germline ends. Germline V CDR1 and CDR2: KGHSH, LQKENI. The CDR3 sequence is 14 residues long. This CDR3 reads CASSPIRRGQVLTF. CDR3 bases: TGTGCCAGCTCACCAATCAGGAGGGGTCAGGTCCTGACTTTC. The full variable domain, completed using reference TRBV18 and TRBJ2-6, is NAGVMQNPRHLVRRRGQEARLRCSPMKGHSHVYWYRQLPEEGLKFMVYLQKENIIDESGMPKERFSAEFPKEGPSILRIQQVVRGDSAAYFCASSPIRRGQVLTFGAGSRLTVL.

This clone came up once. The chain recombines TRBV2 with TRBJ2-5, with D possibly matching TRBD1 (5 bases). This CDR3 spans 13 amino acids. The V gene's germline CDR1 is SNHLY and CDR2 FYNNEI. The germline V and J ends were trimmed by 7 bases and 1 base, with 10 bases remaining between them. CDR3 residues: CASITGFQETQYF. CDR3 sequence (DNA): TGTGCCAGCATTACAGGCTTCCAAGAGACCCAGTACTTC. The full variable domain, in which reference TRBV2 and TRBJ2-5 provide the parts outside the CDR3, is EPEVTQTPSHQVTQMGQEVILRCVPISNHLYFYWYRQILGQKVEFLVSFYNNEISEKSEIFDDQFSVERPDGSNFTLKIRSTKLEDSAMYFCASITGFQETQYFGPGTRLLVL.

The chain carries TRBV7-3 and TRBJ2-1; a weak D match, TRBD1 (6 bases). Per the germline V gene, CDR1 is SGHTA and CDR2 is FQGTGA. V was clipped by 5 bases and J by 2 bases, with 10 bases between them. CDR3 size: 14 residues. CDR3 amino acids: CASSPDSTYNEQFF. The CDR3 bases are TGTGCCAGCAGCCCGGACAGTACCTACAATGAGCAGTTCTTC.

This chain connects TRBV21-1 to TRBJ1-6; the table's D call of TRBD1 was not tested on the DNA. TRBV21-1 is a listed pseudogene. The CDR3 has 15 amino acids. CDR3 residues: CASHRGSSYNSPLHF. The DNA of the CDR3 is TGTGCCAGTCACAGGGGTTCCTCCTATAATTCACCCCTCCACTTT.

This clone was detected only a few times. The J gene is TRBJ1-1, the V gene TRBV7-9, with D perhaps TRBD1 (5 bases). The germline gives CDR1 SEHNR, CDR2 FQNEAQ (reference sequence). The CDR3 loop spans 14 amino acids. Trimming removed 5 bases from V and 0 bases from J, with 10 bases in between. The CDR3 loop is CASSRDLMNTEAFF. For the CDR3, the DNA is TGTGCCAGCAGCCGGGACTTAATGAACACTGAAGCTTTCTTT.

The J gene is TRBJ2-5, the V gene TRBV6-4; 8 bases line up with TRBD1. CDR1 and CDR2 from the germline V gene are MRHNA and SNTAGT. The CDR3 length is 13 residues. V lost 4 bases and J lost 4; bases outside the gene matches: 2. The chain's CDR3 is CASSGTGRETQYF. CDR3 bases: TGTGCCAGCAGTGGGACAGGGAGAGAGACCCAGTACTTC.